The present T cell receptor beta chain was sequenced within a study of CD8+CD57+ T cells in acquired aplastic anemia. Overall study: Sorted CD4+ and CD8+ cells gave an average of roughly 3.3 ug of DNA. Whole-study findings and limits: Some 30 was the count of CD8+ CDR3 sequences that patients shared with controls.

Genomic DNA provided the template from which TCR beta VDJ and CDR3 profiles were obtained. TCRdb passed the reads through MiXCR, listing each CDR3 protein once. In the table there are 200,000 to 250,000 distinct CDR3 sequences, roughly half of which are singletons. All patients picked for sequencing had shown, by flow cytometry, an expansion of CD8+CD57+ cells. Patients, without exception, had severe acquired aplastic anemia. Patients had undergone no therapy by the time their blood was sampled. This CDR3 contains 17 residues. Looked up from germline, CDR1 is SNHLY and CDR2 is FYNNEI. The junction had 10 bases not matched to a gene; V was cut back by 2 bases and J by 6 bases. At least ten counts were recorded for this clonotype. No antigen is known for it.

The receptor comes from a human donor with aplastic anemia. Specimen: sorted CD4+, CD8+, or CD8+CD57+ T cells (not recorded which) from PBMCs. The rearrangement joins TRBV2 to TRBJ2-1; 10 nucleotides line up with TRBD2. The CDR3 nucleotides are TGTGCCAGCAGTGAAATCCGAGCGGGAGGGCCCGGCAATGAGCAGTTCTTC. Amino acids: CASSEIRAGGPGNEQFF.